The source of this TCR beta chain is a study of shared clonotypes between healthy human individuals. Overall study: A couple of female and three male donors aged 18 to 49 were enrolled.

In the case of this clone: What it recognizes is unknown.

Germline lookup yields CDR1 SGHVS and CDR2 FQNEAQ. V was clipped by 2 bases and J by 10 bases, with 8 bases between them. There are 11 residues in the CDR3. TCRdb keeps only in-frame clones here, not all; method: immunoSEQ multiplex PCR. The profile shows around 500,000 clones, around 80% of them singletons. The donors, healthy adults who were HIV-negative, had experienced no recent acute infections or vaccinations. General observations from the study: Sequencing depth was predicted to influence how clonotypes are shared among donors.

This sequence was found in a woman aged 40 to 50 in good health. Some clones in this sample may be carry-over from other donors' samples. This chain connects TRBV7-8 to TRBJ2-5; D gene uncertain. The specimen sequenced was PBMCs. The CDR3 DNA reads as TGTGCCAGCAGCTTATCTTCTGACCAGTACTTC. Encoded protein: CASSLSSDQYF.